A single T cell receptor (beta chain) is shown here with its context. These data belong to a study of blood T cell repertoires in COVID-19. As for the study in general: The samples span acute and convalescent COVID-19 from the United States, Italy and Spain. T cells, B-cell-depleted T cells, or PBMCs provided the cDNA or gDNA that served as material.

Measured with immunoSEQ multiplex PCR; TCRdb has only the in-frame clones, and not every one. The sample lists 250,000 to 300,000 clones, approximately 80% occurring once. Sequencing was carried out using peripheral blood. This TCR was recovered from an older woman with active or convalescent COVID-19.

The CDR3 DNA reads as TGTGCCAGCCTCGGTGATAAAGAGACCCAGTACTTC. This gives the protein CASLGDKETQYF. The rearrangement uses TRBV6-5 and TRBJ2-5; the D is unclear. The V gene's germline CDR1 is MNHEY and CDR2 SVGAGI. V lost 8 bases, J lost 3 bases, and 10 bases lay in between. The CDR3 is 12 amino acids.